This T cell receptor (beta chain) appears in the sequencing data of a study of technical replicates of blood from several donors (dated by TCRdb to about 2017). The library was prepared using the immunoSEQ multiplex PCR assay. In TCRdb, the immuneACCESS table is reduced to in-frame sequences with V and J assigned. These tables do not hold every clone; where another copy was compared, an unresolved V gene accounts for under half, and the others remain unexplained. Present in this sample are 70,000 to 85,000 clones, 80% to 95% of which were seen just once. The ten largest clones take up approximately 0.34% of the sample. Its CDR3 holds 15 amino acids, cysteine through phenylalanine. Only the CDR3 region is kept as DNA, spanning 45 bases read in frame from base 1. After removal of 6 bases from V and 5 bases from J, the junction retains 13 bases not matched to a gene. Looking up the germline V gene yields CDR1 SQVTM and CDR2 ANQGSEA.

In the case of this clone: Its cognate antigen has yet to be identified. Per-nucleotide qualities are absent, and no much larger clonotype sits a single base away.

Sequences were obtained from T cells isolated from PBMCs. The rearrangement combines TRBV29-1 with TRBJ2-7, and TRBD2 matches 10 of the central bases. The receptor comes from a human donor in good health. The bases read TGCAGCGTACGGACTAGCGGCAACTATCCCCACGAGCAGTACTTC. It encodes CSVRTSGNYPHEQYF.